The text below deals with one T cell receptor (beta chain). This CDR3 contains 13 residues. Germline V gene data show CDR1 as SNHLY and CDR2 as FYNNEI. The V end was cut by 4 bases, the J end by 0 bases, with 6 bases between. This sample was included in a study of blood T cell repertoires in COVID-19. The overall study: Researchers got acute and convalescent COVID-19 samples from the United States, Italy and Spain. Sources were T cells, B-cell-depleted T cells, or PBMCs; the material itself was cDNA or gDNA.

In the authors' methods: Reference gene primer amplification in the assay estimated nucleated cell counts. Sequencing used immunoSEQ multiplex PCR; TCRdb keeps in-frame clones, though not all of them. That table supplies the V and J calls and clone size; D and trimming were determined from the DNA. The sample has about 140,000 clones, about 77% seen once. The chain is built from TRBV2 and TRBJ1-1; D is ambiguous. The receptor was isolated from a woman between 45 and 65 years old with active or convalescent COVID-19. Sample: peripheral blood. As DNA, the CDR3 is TGTGCCAGCAGTGCAGATTTGAACACTGAAGCTTTCTTT. This sequence encodes CASSADLNTEAFF.